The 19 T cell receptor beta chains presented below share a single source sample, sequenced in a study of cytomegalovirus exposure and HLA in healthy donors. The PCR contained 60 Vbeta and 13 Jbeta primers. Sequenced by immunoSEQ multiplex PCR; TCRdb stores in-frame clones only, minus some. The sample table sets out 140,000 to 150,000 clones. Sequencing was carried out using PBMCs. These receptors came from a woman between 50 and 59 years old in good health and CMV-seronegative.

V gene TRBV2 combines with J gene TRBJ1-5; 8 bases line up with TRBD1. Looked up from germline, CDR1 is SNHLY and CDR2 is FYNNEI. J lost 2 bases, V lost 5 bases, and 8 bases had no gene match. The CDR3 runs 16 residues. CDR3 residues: CASSSTGGSRNQPQHF. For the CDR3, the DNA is TGTGCCAGCAGTTCAACAGGGGGTAGTCGCAATCAGCCCCAGCATTTT.

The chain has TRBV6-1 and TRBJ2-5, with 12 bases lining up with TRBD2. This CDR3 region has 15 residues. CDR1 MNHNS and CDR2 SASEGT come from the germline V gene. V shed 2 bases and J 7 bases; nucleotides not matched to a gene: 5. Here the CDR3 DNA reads TGTGCCAGCAGTGAACTAGCGGGGGGGCCTGGGACCCAGTACTTC. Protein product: CASSELAGGPGTQYF.

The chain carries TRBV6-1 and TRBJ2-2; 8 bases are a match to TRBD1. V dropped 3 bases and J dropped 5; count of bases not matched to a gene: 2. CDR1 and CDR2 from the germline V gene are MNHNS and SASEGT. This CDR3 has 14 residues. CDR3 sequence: CASSDRGRTGELFF. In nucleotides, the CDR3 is TGTGCCAGCAGTGACAGGGGGCGGACCGGGGAGCTGTTTTTT.

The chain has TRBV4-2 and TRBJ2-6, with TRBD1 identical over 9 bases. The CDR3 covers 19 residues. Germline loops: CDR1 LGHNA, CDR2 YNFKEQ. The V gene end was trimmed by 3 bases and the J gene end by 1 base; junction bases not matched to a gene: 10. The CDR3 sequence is CASSQGGQGSYSGANVLTF. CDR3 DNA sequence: TGTGCCAGCAGCCAGGGAGGACAGGGGTCTTATTCTGGGGCCAACGTCCTGACTTTC.

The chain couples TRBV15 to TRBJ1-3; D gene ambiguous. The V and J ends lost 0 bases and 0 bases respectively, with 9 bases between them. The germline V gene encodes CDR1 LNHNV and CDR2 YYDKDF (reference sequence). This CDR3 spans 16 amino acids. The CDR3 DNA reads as TGTGCCACCAGCAGAGATCAGTTCCACTCTGGAAACACCATATATTTT. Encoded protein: CATSRDQFHSGNTIYF.

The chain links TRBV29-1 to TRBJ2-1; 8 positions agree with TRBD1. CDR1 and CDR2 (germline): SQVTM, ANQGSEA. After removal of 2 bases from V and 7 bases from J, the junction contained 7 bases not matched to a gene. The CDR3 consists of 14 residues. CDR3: CSVEIQGGGNEQFF. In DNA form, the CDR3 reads TGCAGCGTTGAAATACAGGGGGGCGGAAATGAGCAGTTCTTC.

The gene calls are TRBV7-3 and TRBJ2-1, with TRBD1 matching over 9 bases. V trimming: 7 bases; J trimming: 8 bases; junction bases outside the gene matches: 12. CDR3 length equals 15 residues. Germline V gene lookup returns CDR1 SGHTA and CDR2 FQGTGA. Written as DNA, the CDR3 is TGTGCCAGCAACTTGAGGACAGGGGATAGGGATGAGCAGTTCTTC. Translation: CASNLRTGDRDEQFF.

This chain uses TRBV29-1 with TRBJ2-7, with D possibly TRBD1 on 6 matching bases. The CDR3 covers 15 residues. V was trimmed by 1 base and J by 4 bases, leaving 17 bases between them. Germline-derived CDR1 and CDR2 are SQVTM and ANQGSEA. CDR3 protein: CSVEGGRGQPYEQYF. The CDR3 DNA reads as TGCAGCGTTGAAGGAGGCCGTGGACAGCCTTACGAGCAGTACTTC.

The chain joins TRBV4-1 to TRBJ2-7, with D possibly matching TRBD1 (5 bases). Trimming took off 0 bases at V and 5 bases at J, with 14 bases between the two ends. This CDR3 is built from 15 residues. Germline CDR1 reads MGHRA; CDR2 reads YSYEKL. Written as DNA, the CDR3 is TGCGCCAGCAGCCAAGAGGGCAGGGTGAGCAACGAGCAGTACTTC. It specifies CASSQEGRVSNEQYF.

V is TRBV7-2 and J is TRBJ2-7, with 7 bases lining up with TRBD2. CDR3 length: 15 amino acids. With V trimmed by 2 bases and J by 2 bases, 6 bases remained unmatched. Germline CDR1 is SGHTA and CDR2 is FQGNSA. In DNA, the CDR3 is TGTGCCAGCAGCTTATACAGCGGGGAGACCTACGAGCAGTACTTC. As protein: CASSLYSGETYEQYF. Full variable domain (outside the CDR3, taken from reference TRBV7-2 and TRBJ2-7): GAGVSQSPSNKVTEKGKDVELRCDPISGHTALYWYRQSLGQGLEFLIYFQGNSAPDKSGLPSDRFSAERTGGSVSTLTIQRTQQEDSAVYLCASSLYSGETYEQYFGPGTRLTVT.

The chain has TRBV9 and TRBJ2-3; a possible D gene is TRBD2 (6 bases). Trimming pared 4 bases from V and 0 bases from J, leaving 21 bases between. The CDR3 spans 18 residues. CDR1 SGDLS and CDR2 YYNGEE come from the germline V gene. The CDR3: CASSPRAGPSSSTDTQYF. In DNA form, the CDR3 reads TGTGCCAGCAGCCCAAGGGCGGGGCCCTCCTCTAGCACAGATACGCAGTATTTT.

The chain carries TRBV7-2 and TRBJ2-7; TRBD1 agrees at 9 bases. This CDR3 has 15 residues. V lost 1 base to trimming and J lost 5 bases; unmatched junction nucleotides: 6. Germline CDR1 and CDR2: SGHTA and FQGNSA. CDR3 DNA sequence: TGTGCCAGCAGCTTAGAACAGGGGGCTAACCACGAGCAGTACTTC. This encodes CASSLEQGANHEQYF.

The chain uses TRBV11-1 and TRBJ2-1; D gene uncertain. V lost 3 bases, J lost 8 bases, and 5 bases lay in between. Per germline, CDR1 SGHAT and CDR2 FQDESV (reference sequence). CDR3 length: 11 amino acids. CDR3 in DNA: TGTGCCAGCAGCTTTTTCGATGAGCAGTTCTTC. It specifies CASSFFDEQFF. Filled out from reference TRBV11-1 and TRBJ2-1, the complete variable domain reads EAEVAQSPRYKITEKSQAVAFWCDPISGHATLYWYRQILGQGPELLVQFQDESVVDDSQLPKDRFSAERLKGVDSTLKIQPAELGDSAMYLCASSFFDEQFFGPGTRLTVL.

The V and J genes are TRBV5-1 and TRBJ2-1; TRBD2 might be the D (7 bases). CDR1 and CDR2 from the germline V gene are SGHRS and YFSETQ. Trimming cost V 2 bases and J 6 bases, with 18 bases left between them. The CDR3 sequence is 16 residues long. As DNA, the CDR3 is TGCGCCAGCAGCTTCAACCGGGGGGCCTCGGGCAATGAGCAGTTCTTC. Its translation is CASSFNRGASGNEQFF.

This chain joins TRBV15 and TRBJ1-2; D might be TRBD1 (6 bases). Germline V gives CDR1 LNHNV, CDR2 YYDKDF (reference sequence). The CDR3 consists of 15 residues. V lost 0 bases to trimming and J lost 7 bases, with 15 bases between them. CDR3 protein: CATSRDTGLGGGYTF. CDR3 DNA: TGTGCCACCAGCAGAGATACAGGACTAGGGGGTGGCTACACCTTC.

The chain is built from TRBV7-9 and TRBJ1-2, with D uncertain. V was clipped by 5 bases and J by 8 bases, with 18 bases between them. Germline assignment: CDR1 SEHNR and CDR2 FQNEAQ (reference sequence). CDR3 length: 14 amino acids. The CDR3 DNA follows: TGTGCCAGCAGCCCTCCTAGGGAGTTCGACGGCTACACCTTC. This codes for CASSPPREFDGYTF.

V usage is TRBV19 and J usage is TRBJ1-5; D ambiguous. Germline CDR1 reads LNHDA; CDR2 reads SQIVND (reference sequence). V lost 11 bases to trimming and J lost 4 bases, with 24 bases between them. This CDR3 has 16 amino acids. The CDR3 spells CASRLTGRGGNQPQHF. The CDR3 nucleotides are TGTGCCTCTCGACTCACGGGCCGAGGAGGGAATCAGCCCCAGCATTTT.

CDR3: CASSGTSDSYEQYF. The DNA of the CDR3 is TGTGCCAGCTCCGGGACTAGCGACTCCTACGAGCAGTACTTC. The chain is built from TRBV27 and TRBJ2-7, with TRBD2 matching over 10 bases. In germline, CDR1 is MNHEY, CDR2 SMNVEV (reference sequence). Germline trimming cut 8 bases from V and 0 bases from J; bases unmatched to any gene: 4. The CDR3 covers 14 residues.

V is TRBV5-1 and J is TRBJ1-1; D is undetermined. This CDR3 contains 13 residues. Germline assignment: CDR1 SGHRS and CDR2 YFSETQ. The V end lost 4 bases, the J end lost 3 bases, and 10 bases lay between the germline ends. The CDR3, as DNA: TGCGCCAGCAGCCAAACAGCGGACACTGAAGCTTTCTTT. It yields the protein CASSQTADTEAFF.